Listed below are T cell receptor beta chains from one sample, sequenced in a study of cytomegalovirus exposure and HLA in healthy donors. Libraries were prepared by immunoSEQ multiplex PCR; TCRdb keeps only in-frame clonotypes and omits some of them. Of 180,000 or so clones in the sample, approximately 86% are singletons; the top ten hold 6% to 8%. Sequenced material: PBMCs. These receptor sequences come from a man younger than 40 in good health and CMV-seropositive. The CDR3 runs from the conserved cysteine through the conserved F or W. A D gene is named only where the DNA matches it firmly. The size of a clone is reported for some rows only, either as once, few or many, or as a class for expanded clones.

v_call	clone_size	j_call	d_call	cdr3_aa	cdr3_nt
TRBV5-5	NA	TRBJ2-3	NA	CASSFIPGAHTDTQYF	TGTGCCAGCAGCTTTATCCCGGGAGCCCACACAGATACGCAGTATTTT
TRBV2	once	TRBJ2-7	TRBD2	CASSPLAGELGEQYF	TGTGCCAGCAGTCCGCTAGCGGGAGAATTGGGGGAGCAGTACTTC
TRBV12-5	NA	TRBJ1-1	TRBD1	CASAQGGNTEAFF	TGTGCTAGTGCGCAGGGGGGTAACACTGAAGCTTTCTTT
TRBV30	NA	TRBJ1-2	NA	CAWSMTLVGYTF	TGTGCCTGGAGTATGACACTGGTCGGCTACACCTTC
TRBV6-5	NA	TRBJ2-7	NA	CASSYSGSGYYEQYF	TGTGCCAGCAGTTACTCGGGTAGCGGATACTACGAGCAGTACTTC
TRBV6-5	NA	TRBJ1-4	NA	CASSYRAQGEKLFF	TGTGCCAGCAGTTACCGCGCCCAGGGAGAAAAACTGTTTTTT
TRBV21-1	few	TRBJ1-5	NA	CASSKGRSNQPQHF	TGTGCCAGCAGCAAGGGAAGGAGCAATCAGCCCCAGCATTTT
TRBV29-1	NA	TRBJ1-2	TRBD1	CSVRTGNYGYTF	TGCAGCGTCCGGACAGGCAACTATGGCTACACCTTC
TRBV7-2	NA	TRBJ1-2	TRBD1	CASSLAGTAYGYTF	TGTGCCAGCAGCTTAGCCGGGACAGCCTATGGCTACACCTTC
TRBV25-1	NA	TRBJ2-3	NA	CASSEWGGTDTQYF	TGTGCCAGCAGTGAATGGGGTGGCACAGATACGCAGTATTTT
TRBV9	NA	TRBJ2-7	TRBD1	CASSAPGQGTYEQYF	TGTGCCAGCAGCGCCCCCGGACAGGGCACCTACGAGCAGTACTTC
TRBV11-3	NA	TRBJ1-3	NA	CASSLEGGDTIYF	TGTGCCAGCAGCTTAGAAGGAGGAGACACCATATATTTT
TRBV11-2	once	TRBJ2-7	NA	CASSLDLAASNEQYF	TGTGCCAGCAGCTTAGATTTGGCAGCTTCAAACGAGCAGTACTTC
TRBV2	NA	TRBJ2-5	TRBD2	CASNPGLAEETQYF	TGTGCCAGCAATCCCGGACTAGCGGAAGAGACCCAGTACTTC
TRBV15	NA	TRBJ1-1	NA	CATSNVGGDTEAFF	TGTGCCACCAGCAATGTAGGGGGGGACACTGAAGCTTTCTTT
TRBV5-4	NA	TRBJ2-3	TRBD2	CASSPGGTRGTDTQYF	TGTGCCAGCAGCCCCGGGGGGACTAGAGGCACAGATACGCAGTATTTT
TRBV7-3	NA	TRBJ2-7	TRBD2	CASNIEEWLAGASSSYEQYF	TGTGCCAGCAATATCGAGGAATGGCTAGCGGGGGCCTCCAGCTCCTACGAGCAGTACTTC
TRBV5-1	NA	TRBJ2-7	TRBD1	CASSRDRDRYEQYF	TGCGCCAGCAGCCGCGACAGGGATCGGTACGAGCAGTACTTC
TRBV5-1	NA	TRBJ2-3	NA	CASSPLGPVVTQYF	TGCGCCAGCAGCCCCTTGGGGCCGGTTGTTACGCAGTATTTT
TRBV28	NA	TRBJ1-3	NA	CASSLFGNTIYF	TGTGCCAGCAGTTTATTCGGAAACACCATATATTTT
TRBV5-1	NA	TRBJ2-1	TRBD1	CASSLPQGANNEQFF	TGCGCCAGCAGCTTGCCCCAGGGGGCGAACAATGAGCAGTTCTTC
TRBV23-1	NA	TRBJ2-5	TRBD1	CASSQGQTLKETQYF	TGCGCCAGCAGTCAGGGACAGACCTTAAAAGAGACCCAGTACTTC